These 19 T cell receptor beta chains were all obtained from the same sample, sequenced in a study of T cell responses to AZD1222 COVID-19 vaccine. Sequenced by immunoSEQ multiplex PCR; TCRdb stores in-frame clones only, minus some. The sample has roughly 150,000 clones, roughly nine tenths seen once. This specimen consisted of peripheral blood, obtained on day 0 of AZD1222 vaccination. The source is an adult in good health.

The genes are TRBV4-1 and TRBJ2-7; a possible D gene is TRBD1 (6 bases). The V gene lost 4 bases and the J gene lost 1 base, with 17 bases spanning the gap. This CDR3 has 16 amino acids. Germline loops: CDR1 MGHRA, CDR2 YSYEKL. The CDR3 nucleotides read TGCGCCAGCAGCCTAAACAGGGTCTTTTCGTCCTACGAGCAGTACTTC. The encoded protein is CASSLNRVFSSYEQYF.

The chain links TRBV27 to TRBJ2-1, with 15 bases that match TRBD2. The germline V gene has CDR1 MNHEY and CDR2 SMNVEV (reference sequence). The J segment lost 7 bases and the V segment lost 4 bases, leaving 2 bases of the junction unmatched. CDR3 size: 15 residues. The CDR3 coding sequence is TGTGCCAGCAGTTCCGGGACTAGCGGGAGGAATGAGCAGTTCTTC. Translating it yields CASSSGTSGRNEQFF.

CDR3 region: CASSPTGFPYEQYF. The CDR3 DNA reads TGTGCCAGCAGCCCCACAGGGTTCCCCTACGAGCAGTACTTC. The chain uses TRBV7-9 and TRBJ2-7, with a weak D call TRBD1 (6 bases). This CDR3 is built from 14 residues. V shed 5 bases and J shed 2 bases, with 13 bases lying between them. Looked up from germline, CDR1 is SEHNR and CDR2 is FQNEAQ (reference sequence).

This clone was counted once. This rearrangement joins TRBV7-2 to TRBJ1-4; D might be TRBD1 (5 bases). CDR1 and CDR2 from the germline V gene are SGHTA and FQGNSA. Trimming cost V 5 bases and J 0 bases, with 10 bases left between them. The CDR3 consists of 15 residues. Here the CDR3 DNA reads TGTGCCAGCAGCCGGGACGGCACAACTAATGAAAAACTGTTTTTT. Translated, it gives CASSRDGTTNEKLFF.

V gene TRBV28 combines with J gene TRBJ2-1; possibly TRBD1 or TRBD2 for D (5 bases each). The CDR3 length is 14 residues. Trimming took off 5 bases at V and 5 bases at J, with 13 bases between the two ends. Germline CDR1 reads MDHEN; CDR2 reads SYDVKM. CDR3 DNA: TGTGCCAGCAGTGCAATAATGGGGGACAATGAGCAGTTCTTC. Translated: CASSAIMGDNEQFF.

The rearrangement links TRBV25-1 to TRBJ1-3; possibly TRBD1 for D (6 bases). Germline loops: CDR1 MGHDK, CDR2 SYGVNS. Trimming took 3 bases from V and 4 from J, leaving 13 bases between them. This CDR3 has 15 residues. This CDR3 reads CASSDPDRPGNTIYF. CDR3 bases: TGTGCCAGCAGTGACCCGGACAGACCGGGAAACACCATATATTTT.

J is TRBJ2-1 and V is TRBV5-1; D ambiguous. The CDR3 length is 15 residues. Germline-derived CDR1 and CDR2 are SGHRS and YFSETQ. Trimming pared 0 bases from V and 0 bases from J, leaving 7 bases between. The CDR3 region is CASSLASTSYNEQFF. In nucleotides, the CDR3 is TGCGCCAGCAGCTTGGCCAGCACCTCCTACAATGAGCAGTTCTTC.

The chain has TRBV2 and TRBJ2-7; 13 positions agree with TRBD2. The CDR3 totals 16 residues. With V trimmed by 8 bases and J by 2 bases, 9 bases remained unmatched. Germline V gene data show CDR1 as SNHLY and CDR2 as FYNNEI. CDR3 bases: TGTGCCAGCGTTGGACTAGCGGGAGTAGTGGCCTACGAGCAGTACTTC. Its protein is CASVGLAGVVAYEQYF.

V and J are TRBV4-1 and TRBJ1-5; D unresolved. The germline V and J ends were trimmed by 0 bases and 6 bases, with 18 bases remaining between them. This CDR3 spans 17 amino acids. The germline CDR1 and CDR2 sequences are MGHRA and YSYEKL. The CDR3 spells CASSQDLTRPSGQPQHF. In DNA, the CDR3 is TGCGCCAGCAGCCAAGATTTGACCAGGCCTTCGGGTCAGCCCCAGCATTTT.

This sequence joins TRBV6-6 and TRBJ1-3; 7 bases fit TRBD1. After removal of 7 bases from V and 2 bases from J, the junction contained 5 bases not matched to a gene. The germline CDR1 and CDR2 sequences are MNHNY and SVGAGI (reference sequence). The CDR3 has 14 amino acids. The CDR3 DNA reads TGTGCCAGCACCCAGGGGGGGACTGGAAACACCATATATTTT. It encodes CASTQGGTGNTIYF.

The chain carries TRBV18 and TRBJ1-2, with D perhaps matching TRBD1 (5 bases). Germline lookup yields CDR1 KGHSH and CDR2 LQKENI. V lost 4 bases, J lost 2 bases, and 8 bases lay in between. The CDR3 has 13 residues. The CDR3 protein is CASSRGVNYGYTF. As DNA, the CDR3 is TGTGCCAGCTCACGGGGCGTAAACTATGGCTACACCTTC.

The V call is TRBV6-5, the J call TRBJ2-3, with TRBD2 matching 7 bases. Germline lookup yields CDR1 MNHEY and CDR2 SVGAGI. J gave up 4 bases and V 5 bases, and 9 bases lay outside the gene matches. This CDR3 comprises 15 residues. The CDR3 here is CASSTSGGSADTQYF. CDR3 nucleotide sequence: TGTGCCAGCAGTACCTCGGGAGGTTCCGCAGATACGCAGTATTTT.

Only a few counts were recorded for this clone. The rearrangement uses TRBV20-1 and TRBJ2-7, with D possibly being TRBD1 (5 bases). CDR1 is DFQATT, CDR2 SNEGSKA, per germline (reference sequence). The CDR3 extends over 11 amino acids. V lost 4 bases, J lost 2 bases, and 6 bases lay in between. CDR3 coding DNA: TGCAGTGCTACAGGGACCTACGAGCAGTACTTC. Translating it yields CSATGTYEQYF.

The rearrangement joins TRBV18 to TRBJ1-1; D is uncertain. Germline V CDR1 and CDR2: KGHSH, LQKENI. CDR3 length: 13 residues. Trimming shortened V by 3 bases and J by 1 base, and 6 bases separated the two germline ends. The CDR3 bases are TGTGCCAGCTCACCGAACACGAACACTGAAGCTTTCTTT. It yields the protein CASSPNTNTEAFF.

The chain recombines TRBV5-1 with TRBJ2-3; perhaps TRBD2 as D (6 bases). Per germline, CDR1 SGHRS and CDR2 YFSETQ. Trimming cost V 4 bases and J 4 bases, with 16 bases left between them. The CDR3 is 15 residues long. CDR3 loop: CASSLTTSRADTQYF. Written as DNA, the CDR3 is TGCGCCAGCAGCCTAACGACTAGTCGCGCAGATACGCAGTATTTT.

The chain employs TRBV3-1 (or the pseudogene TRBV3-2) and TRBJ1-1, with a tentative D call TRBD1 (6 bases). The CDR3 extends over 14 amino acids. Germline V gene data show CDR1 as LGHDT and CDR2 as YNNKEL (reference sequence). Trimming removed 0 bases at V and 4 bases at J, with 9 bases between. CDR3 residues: CASSQDPGATEAFF. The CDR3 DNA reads TGTGCCAGCAGCCAAGATCCAGGGGCCACTGAAGCTTTCTTT.

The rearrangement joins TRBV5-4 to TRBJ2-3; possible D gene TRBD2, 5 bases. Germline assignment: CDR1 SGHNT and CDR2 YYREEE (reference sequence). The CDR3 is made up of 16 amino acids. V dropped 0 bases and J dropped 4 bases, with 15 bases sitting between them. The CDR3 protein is CASSLAGLAGPDTQYF. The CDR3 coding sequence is TGTGCCAGCAGCTTGGCCGGGCTAGCCGGGCCAGATACGCAGTATTTT.

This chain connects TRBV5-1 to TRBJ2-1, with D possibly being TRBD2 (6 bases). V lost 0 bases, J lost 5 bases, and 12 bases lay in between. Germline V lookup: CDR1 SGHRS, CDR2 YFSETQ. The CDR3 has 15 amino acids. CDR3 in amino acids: CASSLAIGSDNEQFF. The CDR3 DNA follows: TGCGCCAGCAGCTTGGCCATCGGGAGTGACAATGAGCAGTTCTTC.

CDR3 loop: CASVREFNQPQHF. CDR3 nucleotides: TGTGCCAGCGTCCGGGAATTCAATCAGCCCCAGCATTTT. The chain is built from TRBV2 and TRBJ1-5; D is ambiguous. Trimming cost V 8 bases and J 3 bases, with 11 bases left between them. The CDR3 contains 13 residues. Per germline, CDR1 SNHLY and CDR2 FYNNEI.